This entry is about one T cell receptor beta chain. No antigen is known for it. Libraries were prepared by immunoSEQ multiplex PCR; TCRdb keeps only in-frame clonotypes and omits some of them. The top ten clones hold approximately 1.2% of a sample with fewer than 130,000 clones, around 90% of them seen once. These data originate in a study of T cell responses to AZD1222 COVID-19 vaccine. Study results and caveats: An increase in Spike-specific TCR breadth and depth was observed after two AZD1222 doses. Just a handful of people given AZD1222 tested seropositive at baseline.

The CDR3 is made up of 14 amino acids. With 10 bases clipped from V and 4 bases from J, the junction kept 12 bases outside the gene matches. Germline V gives CDR1 SGHTA, CDR2 FQGTGA. This sequence was found in an adult in good health. This material consisted of peripheral blood, taken on day 0 of AZD1222 vaccination. The chain recombines TRBV7-3 with TRBJ1-1; the match to TRBD1 covers 7 bases. The CDR3 nucleotides are TGTGCCACACGACAGGGAGCTTGGAGCACTGAAGCTTTCTTT. Encoded protein: CATRQGAWSTEAFF.